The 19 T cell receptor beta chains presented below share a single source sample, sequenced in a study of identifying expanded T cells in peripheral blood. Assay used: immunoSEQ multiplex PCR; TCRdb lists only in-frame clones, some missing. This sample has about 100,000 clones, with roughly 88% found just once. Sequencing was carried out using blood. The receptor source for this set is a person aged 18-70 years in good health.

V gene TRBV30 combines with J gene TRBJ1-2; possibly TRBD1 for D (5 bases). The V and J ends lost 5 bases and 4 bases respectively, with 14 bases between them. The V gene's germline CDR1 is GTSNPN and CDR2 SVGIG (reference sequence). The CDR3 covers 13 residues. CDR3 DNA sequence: TGTGCCTGGTACCGCCAGGGCAGCTATGGCTACACCTTC. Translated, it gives CAWYRQGSYGYTF. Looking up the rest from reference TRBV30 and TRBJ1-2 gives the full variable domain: SQTIHQWPATLVQPVGSPLSLECTVEGTSNPNLYWYRQAAGRGLQLLFYSVGIGQISSEVPQNLSASRPQDRQFILSSKKLLLSDSGFYLCAWYRQGSYGYTFGSGTRLTVV.

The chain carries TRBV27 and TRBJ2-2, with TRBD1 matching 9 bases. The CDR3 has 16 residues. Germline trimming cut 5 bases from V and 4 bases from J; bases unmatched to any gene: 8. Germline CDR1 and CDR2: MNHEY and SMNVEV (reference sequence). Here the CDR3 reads CASSPRTGATTGELFF. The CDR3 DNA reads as TGTGCCAGCAGTCCCCGGACAGGGGCAACCACCGGGGAGCTGTTTTTT.

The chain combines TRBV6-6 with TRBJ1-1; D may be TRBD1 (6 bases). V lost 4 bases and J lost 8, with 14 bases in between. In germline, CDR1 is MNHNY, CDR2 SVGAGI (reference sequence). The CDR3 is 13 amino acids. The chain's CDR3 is CASSSRGRTEAFF. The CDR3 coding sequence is TGTGCCAGCAGTTCTAGGGGGAGGACGGAAGCTTTCTTT.

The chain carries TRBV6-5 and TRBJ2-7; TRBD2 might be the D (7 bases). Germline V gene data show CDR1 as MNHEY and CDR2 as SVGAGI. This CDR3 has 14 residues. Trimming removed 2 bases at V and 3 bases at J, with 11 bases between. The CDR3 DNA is TGTGCCAGCAGTTACGGGGGGGGACACTACGAGCAGTACTTC. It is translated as CASSYGGGHYEQYF.

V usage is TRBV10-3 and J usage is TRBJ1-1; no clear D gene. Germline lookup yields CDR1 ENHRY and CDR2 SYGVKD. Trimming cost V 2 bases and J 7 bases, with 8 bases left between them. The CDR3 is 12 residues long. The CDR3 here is CAISELRFEAFF. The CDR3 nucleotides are TGTGCCATCAGTGAGCTCCGCTTTGAAGCTTTCTTT.

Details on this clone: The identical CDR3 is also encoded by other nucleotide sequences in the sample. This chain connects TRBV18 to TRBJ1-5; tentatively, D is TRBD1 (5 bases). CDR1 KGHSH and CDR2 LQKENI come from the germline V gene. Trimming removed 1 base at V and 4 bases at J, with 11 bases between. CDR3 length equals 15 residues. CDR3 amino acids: CASSPRGDGNQPQHF. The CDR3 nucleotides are TGTGCCAGCTCACCACGGGGGGATGGGAATCAGCCCCAGCATTTT.

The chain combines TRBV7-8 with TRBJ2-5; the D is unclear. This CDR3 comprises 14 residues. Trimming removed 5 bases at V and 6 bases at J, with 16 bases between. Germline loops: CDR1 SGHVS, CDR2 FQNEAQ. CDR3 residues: CASSPAGDLKTQYF. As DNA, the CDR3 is TGTGCCAGCAGCCCCGCAGGCGACTTGAAGACCCAGTACTTC.

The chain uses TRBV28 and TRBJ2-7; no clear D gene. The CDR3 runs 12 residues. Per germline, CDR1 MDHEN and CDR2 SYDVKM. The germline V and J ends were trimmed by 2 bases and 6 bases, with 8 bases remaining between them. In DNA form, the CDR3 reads TGTGCCAGCAGTTTACAGCTGGGCGAGCAGTACTTC. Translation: CASSLQLGEQYF. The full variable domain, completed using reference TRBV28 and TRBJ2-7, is DVKVTQSSRYLVKRTGEKVFLECVQDMDHENMFWYRQDPGLGLRLIYFSYDVKMKEKGDIPEGYSVSREKKERFSLILESASTNQTSMYLCASSLQLGEQYFGPGTRLTVT.

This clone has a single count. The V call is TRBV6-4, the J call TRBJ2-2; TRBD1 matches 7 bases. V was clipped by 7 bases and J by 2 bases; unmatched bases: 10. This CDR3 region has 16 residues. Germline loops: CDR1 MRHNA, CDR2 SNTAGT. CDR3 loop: CASIIRGFPNTGELFF. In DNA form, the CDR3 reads TGTGCCAGCATTATCAGGGGGTTTCCTAACACCGGGGAGCTGTTTTTT.

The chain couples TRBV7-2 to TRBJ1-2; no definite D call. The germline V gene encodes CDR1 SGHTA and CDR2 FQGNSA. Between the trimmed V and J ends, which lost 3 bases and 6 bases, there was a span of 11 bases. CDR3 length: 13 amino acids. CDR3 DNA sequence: TGTGCCAGCAGCTTCATTGTCGTGGATGGCTACACCTTC. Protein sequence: CASSFIVVDGYTF.

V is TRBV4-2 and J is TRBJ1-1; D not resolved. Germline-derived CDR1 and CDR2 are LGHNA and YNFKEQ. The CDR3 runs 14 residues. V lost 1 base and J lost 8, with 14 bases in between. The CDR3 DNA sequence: TGTGCCAGCAGCCAAGGAACGTCTGGGATCGAAGCTTTCTTT. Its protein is CASSQGTSGIEAFF.

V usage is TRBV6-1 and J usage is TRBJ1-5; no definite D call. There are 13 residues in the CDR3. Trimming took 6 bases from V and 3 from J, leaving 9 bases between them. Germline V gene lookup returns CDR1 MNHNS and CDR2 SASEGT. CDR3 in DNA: TGTGCCAGCAGACACGGGTCCAATCAGCCCCAGCATTTT. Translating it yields CASRHGSNQPQHF.

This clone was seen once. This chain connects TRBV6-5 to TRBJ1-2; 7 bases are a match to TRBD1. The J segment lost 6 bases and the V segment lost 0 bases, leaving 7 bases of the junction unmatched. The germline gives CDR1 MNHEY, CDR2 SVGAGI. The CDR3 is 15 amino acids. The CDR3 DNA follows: TGTGCCAGCAGTTACTCGAGCCAGGGGGTGAATGGCTACACCTTC. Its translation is CASSYSSQGVNGYTF.

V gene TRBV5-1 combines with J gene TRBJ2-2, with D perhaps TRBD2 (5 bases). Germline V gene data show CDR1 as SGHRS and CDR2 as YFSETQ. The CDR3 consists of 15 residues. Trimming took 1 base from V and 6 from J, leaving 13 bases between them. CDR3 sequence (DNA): TGCGCCAGCAGCTTGATTATGAGGGATGCCGGGGAGCTGTTTTTT. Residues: CASSLIMRDAGELFF.

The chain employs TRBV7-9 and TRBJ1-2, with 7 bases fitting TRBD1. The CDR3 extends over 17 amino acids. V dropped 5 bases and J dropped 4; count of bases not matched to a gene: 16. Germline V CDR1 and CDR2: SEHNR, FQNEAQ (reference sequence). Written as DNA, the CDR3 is TGTGCCAGCAGCCCTCTTTCCGGGACAGCCGAGCTCTATGGCTACACCTTC. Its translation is CASSPLSGTAELYGYTF.

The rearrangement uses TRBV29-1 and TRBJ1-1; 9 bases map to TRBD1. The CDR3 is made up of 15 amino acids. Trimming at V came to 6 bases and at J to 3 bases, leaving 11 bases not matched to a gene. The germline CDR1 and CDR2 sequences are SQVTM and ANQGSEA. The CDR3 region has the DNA TGCAGCGTCCAACAGGGGGCAGGGGGGGACACTGAAGCTTTCTTT. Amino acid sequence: CSVQQGAGGDTEAFF.

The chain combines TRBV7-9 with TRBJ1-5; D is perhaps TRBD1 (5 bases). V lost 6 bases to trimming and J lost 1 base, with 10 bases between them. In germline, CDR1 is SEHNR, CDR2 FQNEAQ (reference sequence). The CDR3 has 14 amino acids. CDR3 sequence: CASSRGNSNQPQHF. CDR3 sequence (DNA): TGTGCCAGCAGTAGGGGAAACAGCAATCAGCCCCAGCATTTT.

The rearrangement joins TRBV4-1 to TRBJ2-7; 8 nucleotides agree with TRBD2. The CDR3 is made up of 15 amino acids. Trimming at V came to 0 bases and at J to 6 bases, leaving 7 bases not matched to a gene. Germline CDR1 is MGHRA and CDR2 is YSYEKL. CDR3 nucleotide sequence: TGCGCCAGCAGCCAAGAAGGAGCGGGGGTAGGCGAGCAGTACTTC. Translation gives CASSQEGAGVGEQYF.

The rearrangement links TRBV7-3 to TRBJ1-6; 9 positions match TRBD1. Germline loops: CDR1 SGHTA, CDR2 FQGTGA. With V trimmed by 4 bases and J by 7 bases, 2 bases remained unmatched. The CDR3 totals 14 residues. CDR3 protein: CASSSTGGNSPLHF. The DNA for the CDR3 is TGTGCCAGCAGCTCGACAGGGGGAAATTCACCCCTCCACTTT.